These T cell receptor beta chains were read from a single sample in a study of shared T cell receptors in the human thymus. TCRdb's table, derived via immunoSEQ multiplex PCR, lists solely in-frame clones and lacks some. The sample has roughly 660,000 clones, approximately 87% seen once. In addition, the sample was reused for a study of human thymus T cells.

The material sequenced was thymocytes. Source of these receptors: a boy less than two years old with a congenital heart defect. The CDR3 runs from the conserved cysteine through the conserved F or W.

CDR3: CASSIPEPDTSSYGYTF
J: TRBJ1-2
V: TRBV19

CDR3: CAWREREQEETQYF
J: TRBJ2-5
V: TRBV30

CDR3: CASSQRTGHEQYF
J: TRBJ2-7
V: TRBV14

CDR3: CASSQGAGPQNTEAFF
J: TRBJ1-1
V: TRBV4-3

CDR3: CASSQDRAGRDTEAFF
J: TRBJ1-1
V: TRBV4-3

CDR3: CASSTGQINQPQHF
J: TRBJ1-5
V: TRBV19

CDR3: CASSLVAGGRAGEQYF
J: TRBJ2-7
V: TRBV4-1

CDR3: CASRSPPRGRRSYNEQFF
J: TRBJ2-1
V: TRBV5-1

CDR3: CASKAGGPRVGSYEQFF
J: TRBJ2-1
V: TRBV9

CDR3: CASSYPTGARSYEQYF
J: TRBJ2-7
V: TRBV6-6

CDR3: CASSPTSGRAPYEQYF
J: TRBJ2-7
V: TRBV4-3

CDR3: CASRLMDRANTEAFF
J: TRBJ1-1
V: TRBV2

CDR3: CARSLPLLADTYEQYF
J: TRBJ2-7
V: TRBV5-3

CDR3: CASSLQRTARNYGYTF
J: TRBJ1-2
V: TRBV5-4

CDR3: CASSEAGGQTNEKLFF
J: TRBJ1-4
V: TRBV6-1